This TCR beta chain was captured in a study of pediatric ulcerative colitis. In regard to this clone: Its specificity is unknown.

The CDR3 is 15 residues long. Germline V gene data show CDR1 as ENHRY and CDR2 as SYGVKD. The V gene end was trimmed by 6 bases and the J gene end by 5 bases; junction bases not matched to a gene: 6. The rectum was sampled with one to two pinch biopsies at colonoscopy. Study-wide results and limits: No controls had the two rectal clonotypes shared by ulcerative colitis patients.

Using immunoSEQ multiplex PCR, the repertoire was profiled, and TCRdb retains in-frame clones only, with some absent. The data show some 50,000 clones, 78% seen once. Sequencing was performed on gut tissue. The V and J genes are TRBV10-3 and TRBJ2-3, with 12 bases identical to TRBD2. This clonotype was sampled from a girl aged 5 to 17 with moderate ulcerative colitis. The CDR3: CAIREGLAGIDTQYF. For the CDR3, the DNA is TGTGCCATCAGGGAGGGACTAGCGGGTATAGATACGCAGTATTTT.